The 28 T cell receptor beta chains presented below share a single source sample, sequenced in a study of cytomegalovirus exposure and HLA in healthy donors. Primers included in the PCR were 60 Vbeta and 13 Jbeta primers. Assay: immunoSEQ multiplex PCR; the TCRdb copy retains only in-frame clones and omits some. Of fewer than 130,000 clones in the sample, over 65% were seen once. Sequencing input: PBMCs. These receptors were taken from a female donor in good health and CMV-seropositive.

This clone was seen only a few times. V and J are TRBV27 and TRBJ1-1; 7 bases are a match to TRBD1. CDR1 MNHEY and CDR2 SMNVEV come from the germline V gene (reference sequence). The CDR3 totals 14 residues. V shed 6 bases and J 1 base; nucleotides not matched to a gene: 5. The CDR3 loop is CASSKDRRNTEAFF. The CDR3 DNA reads TGTGCCAGCAGCAAGGACAGGCGGAACACTGAAGCTTTCTTT.

This clone was picked up a small number of times. The chain links TRBV7-3 to TRBJ2-1, with 11 bases fitting TRBD2. Germline assignment: CDR1 SGHTA and CDR2 FQGTGA. The CDR3 covers 16 residues. The V and J ends lost 5 bases and 7 bases, in that order; junction bases with no gene match: 10. CDR3 region: CASSLSLAGGENEQFF. The CDR3 bases are TGTGCCAGCAGCCTCAGCCTAGCGGGGGGTGAGAATGAGCAGTTCTTC.

V usage is TRBV18 and J usage is TRBJ1-4; 7 positions agree with TRBD1. J lost 8 bases, V lost 4 bases, and 10 bases had no gene match. Germline CDR1 reads KGHSH; CDR2 reads LQKENI. CDR3 length equals 15 residues. CDR3 coding DNA: TGTGCCAGCTCACACCCGGACAGGATCGCCGAAAAACTGTTTTTT. Residues: CASSHPDRIAEKLFF.

This sequence joins TRBV5-4 and TRBJ2-3; 7 bases line up with TRBD1. V shed 3 bases and J 2 bases; nucleotides not matched to a gene: 3. The CDR3 runs to 14 residues. CDR1 is SGHNT and CDR2 is YYREEE in the germline V gene (reference sequence). Written as DNA, the CDR3 is TGTGCCAGCAGCTCCGACAGGGCCACAGATACGCAGTATTTT. Its protein is CASSSDRATDTQYF.

The genes are TRBV4-3 and TRBJ2-3; 10 bases agree with TRBD2. Per the germline V gene, CDR1 is LGHNA and CDR2 is YSLEER. Trimming removed 4 bases from V and 6 bases from J; junction bases left unmatched: 10. The CDR3 sequence is 16 residues long. CDR3 in amino acids: CASSPQASGGGDTQYF. The CDR3 nucleotides are TGCGCCAGCAGCCCTCAGGCTAGCGGGGGAGGTGATACGCAGTATTTT.

The chain couples TRBV28 to TRBJ1-1; 8 nucleotides align to TRBD1. The ends lost 5 bases at V and 4 bases at J; junction bases unmatched: 6. Germline lookup yields CDR1 MDHEN and CDR2 SYDVKM. The CDR3 totals 14 residues. CDR3 in amino acids: CASSAGQDITEAFF. In DNA, the CDR3 is TGTGCCAGCAGTGCGGGACAGGACATCACTGAAGCTTTCTTT.

The chain has TRBV6-1 and TRBJ1-2, with D hard to call. The germline gives CDR1 MNHNS, CDR2 SASEGT. This CDR3 contains 13 residues. V was trimmed by 1 base and J by 5 bases, leaving 8 bases between them. The CDR3 region has the DNA TGTGCCAGCAGTGAAGGGCGGCTTTATGGCTACACCTTC. This translates into CASSEGRLYGYTF.

This clone was detected once. The J gene is TRBJ1-5, the V gene TRBV2, with 7 bases fitting TRBD1. Germline-derived CDR1 and CDR2 are SNHLY and FYNNEI. There are 15 residues in the CDR3. V shed 6 bases, J shed 7 bases, and the junction held 12 bases outside the gene matches. CDR3 DNA: TGTGCCAGCAGCGTTGACAGGGATGTAAGCCAGCCCCAGCATTTT. It encodes CASSVDRDVSQPQHF.

The V and J genes are TRBV5-4 and TRBJ1-1; a weak D match, TRBD1 (5 bases). Germline V gives CDR1 SGHNT, CDR2 YYREEE (reference sequence). Trimming took off 2 bases at V and 6 bases at J, with 14 bases between the two ends. The CDR3 runs to 14 residues. CDR3 loop: CASSFKGSDAEAFF. The CDR3 region has the DNA TGTGCCAGCAGCTTCAAGGGGTCGGACGCTGAAGCTTTCTTT.

The chain links TRBV19 to TRBJ2-7; the D gene is possibly TRBD2 (7 bases). The CDR3 is 15 residues long. Germline lookup yields CDR1 LNHDA and CDR2 SQIVND (reference sequence). V was pared by 6 bases and J by 0 bases, with 15 bases between. The CDR3 spells CASSTRGGSSYEQYF. Written as DNA, the CDR3 is TGTGCCAGTAGCACCAGGGGCGGGAGCTCCTACGAGCAGTACTTC.

The chain recombines TRBV5-1 with TRBJ1-3; D uncertain. This CDR3 contains 15 residues. Trimming shortened V by 0 bases and J by 1 base, and 8 bases separated the two germline ends. The germline V gene has CDR1 SGHRS and CDR2 YFSETQ. DNA for the CDR3: TGCGCCAGCAGCTTGGCCGAGGGATCTGGAAACACCATATATTTT. Translation: CASSLAEGSGNTIYF. Complete variable domain (other parts from reference TRBV5-1 and TRBJ1-3): KAGVTQTPRYLIKTRGQQVTLSCSPISGHRSVSWYQQTPGQGLQFLFEYFSETQRNKGNFPGRFSGRQFSNSRSEMNVSTLELGDSALYLCASSLAEGSGNTIYFGEGSWLTVV.

The rearrangement links TRBV5-4 to TRBJ2-7; 10 bases map to TRBD1. Unmatched junction bases numbered 6, after V lost 4 bases and J lost 2 bases. From germline, CDR1 is SGHNT and CDR2 YYREEE (reference sequence). CDR3 length: 15 amino acids. This CDR3 reads CASSTWTGGTYEQYF. For the CDR3, the DNA is TGTGCCAGCAGCACATGGACAGGGGGTACCTACGAGCAGTACTTC. The full variable domain, in which reference TRBV5-4 and TRBJ2-7 provide the parts outside the CDR3, is ETGVTQSPTHLIKTRGQQVTLRCSSQSGHNTVSWYQQALGQGPQFIFQYYREEENGRGNFPPRFSGLQFPNYSSELNVNALELDDSALYLCASSTWTGGTYEQYFGPGTRLTVT.

In this sample, this clone turned up a few times. The rearrangement links TRBV28 to TRBJ2-1, with 9 bases identical to TRBD1. Unmatched junction bases numbered 6, after V lost 5 bases and J lost 10 bases. This CDR3 is 13 amino acids long. Per germline, CDR1 MDHEN and CDR2 SYDVKM. CDR3 DNA sequence: TGTGCCAGCAGTGATTACAGGGGGCGCGAGCAGTTCTTC. As protein: CASSDYRGREQFF.

This rearrangement joins TRBV19 to TRBJ1-5; possibly TRBD1 for D (6 bases). This CDR3 comprises 15 residues. V was clipped by 5 bases and J by 6 bases, with 17 bases between them. The germline CDR1 and CDR2 sequences are LNHDA and SQIVND (reference sequence). CDR3 nucleotides: TGTGCCAGTAGTGATACGGGGGGCGGGGGTCAGCCCCAGCATTTT. Protein: CASSDTGGGGQPQHF.

The DNA of the CDR3 is TGTGCCAGCAGCGCCACAGGGTTTGAGTATCAGCCCCAGCATTTT. This codes for CASSATGFEYQPQHF. The chain joins TRBV9 to TRBJ1-5; possible D gene TRBD1, 6 bases. Trimming took off 3 bases at V and 5 bases at J, with 15 bases between the two ends. Germline CDR1 reads SGDLS; CDR2 reads YYNGEE. The CDR3 covers 15 residues.

The chain is built from TRBV7-8 and TRBJ2-7; 7 bases match TRBD1. Germline-derived CDR1 and CDR2 are SGHVS and FQNEAQ. This CDR3 spans 15 amino acids. After removal of 5 bases from V and 2 bases from J, the junction contained 9 bases not matched to a gene. The CDR3 nucleotides read TGTGCCAGCAGCGGCAACAGGGGCCGGACCTACGAGCAGTACTTC. This encodes CASSGNRGRTYEQYF.

The CDR3 sequence: CASSLFKESGAQIYEQYF. CDR3 DNA sequence: TGTGCCAGCTCACTTTTTAAGGAATCAGGGGCTCAAATCTACGAGCAGTACTTC. This chain uses TRBV18 with TRBJ2-7; D is perhaps TRBD1 (6 bases). The CDR3 sequence is 18 residues long. Germline-derived CDR1 and CDR2 are KGHSH and LQKENI. V lost 4 bases, J lost 3 bases, and 25 bases lay in between. Full variable domain (missing parts from reference TRBV18 and TRBJ2-7): NAGVMQNPRHLVRRRGQEARLRCSPMKGHSHVYWYRQLPEEGLKFMVYLQKENIIDESGMPKERFSAEFPKEGPSILRIQQVVRGDSAAYFCASSLFKESGAQIYEQYFGPGTRLTVT.

The genes are TRBV10-1 and TRBJ2-7, with TRBD2 matching 12 bases. CDR1 is WNHNN and CDR2 is SYGVQD in the germline V gene (reference sequence). This CDR3 spans 16 amino acids. The V segment lost 3 bases and the J segment 6 bases; nucleotides outside the gene matches: 9. The CDR3 bases are TGCGCCAGCAGTGAAGGACTAGCGGGACTGAATGGCGAGCAGTACTTC. As protein: CASSEGLAGLNGEQYF.

This clone was recorded once. This chain uses TRBV9 with TRBJ2-7; the D gene is possibly TRBD2 (6 bases). V dropped 0 bases and J dropped 7 bases, with 11 bases sitting between them. CDR3 length: 13 amino acids. CDR1 and CDR2 (germline): SGDLS, YYNGEE. Here the CDR3 DNA reads TGTGCCAGCAGCGTAGAGGTGGCGGGGGAGCAGTACTTC. It specifies CASSVEVAGEQYF. Using reference TRBV9 and TRBJ2-7 for the parts outside the CDR3, the full variable domain is DSGVTQTPKHLITATGQRVTLRCSPRSGDLSVYWYQQSLDQGLQFLIQYYNGEERAKGNILERFSAQQFPDLHSELNLSSLELGDSALYFCASSVEVAGEQYFGPGTRLTVT.

The rearrangement uses TRBV7-2 and TRBJ1-2, with D uncertain. Germline CDR1 is SGHTA and CDR2 is FQGNSA. Trimming left V 2 bases short and J 6 bases short, with 16 bases between. The CDR3 runs to 15 residues. CDR3 residues: CASSLYRSSVDGYTF. In DNA, the CDR3 is TGTGCCAGCAGCTTATACCGTTCGTCGGTCGATGGCTACACCTTC.

The V gene is TRBV29-1, the J gene TRBJ1-2; D is uncertain. This CDR3 spans 13 amino acids. V was trimmed by 6 bases and J by 8 bases, leaving 19 bases between them. Germline V lookup: CDR1 SQVTM, CDR2 ANQGSEA. The CDR3 protein is CSVTPGLLSGYTF. The CDR3, as DNA: TGCAGCGTAACTCCGGGGTTGTTATCCGGCTACACCTTC.

DNA of the CDR3: TGTGCCAGCACCCGCACCCCCCTCGCAGGGGCCCCTGAAGCTTTCTTT. It specifies CASTRTPLAGAPEAFF. The chain recombines TRBV27 with TRBJ1-1; TRBD1 might be the D (6 bases). The V and J ends lost 7 bases and 6 bases respectively, with 24 bases between them. Germline V gene sequence: CDR1 MNHEY, CDR2 SMNVEV (reference sequence). The CDR3 spans 16 residues.

V usage is TRBV5-4 and J usage is TRBJ1-2; D not resolved. CDR1 and CDR2 from the germline V gene are SGHNT and YYREEE (reference sequence). The CDR3 is made up of 13 amino acids. Deletions cut 2 bases from V and 3 bases from J, with 8 bases between. The CDR3 coding sequence is TGTGCCAGCAGCTTAAACCGGGACTATGGCTACACCTTC. Residues: CASSLNRDYGYTF.

V gene TRBV7-6 combines with J gene TRBJ2-1, with TRBD2 matching over 9 bases. The CDR3 covers 16 residues. From germline, CDR1 is SGHVS and CDR2 FNYEAQ. The junction had 10 bases not matched to a gene; V was cut back by 2 bases and J by 8 bases. DNA for the CDR3: TGTGCCAGCAGCTTATTCGAAGCGGGAGGTGCCCATGAGCAGTTCTTC. This codes for CASSLFEAGGAHEQFF.

V is TRBV5-4 and J is TRBJ2-5; unclear D gene. Trimming took 4 bases from V and 3 from J, leaving 10 bases between them. Germline CDR1 is SGHNT and CDR2 is YYREEE (reference sequence). The CDR3 runs to 13 residues. The CDR3: CASSTRSEETQYF. CDR3 bases: TGTGCCAGCAGCACCAGGTCTGAAGAGACCCAGTACTTC. The full variable domain, in which reference TRBV5-4 and TRBJ2-5 provide the parts outside the CDR3, is ETGVTQSPTHLIKTRGQQVTLRCSSQSGHNTVSWYQQALGQGPQFIFQYYREEENGRGNFPPRFSGLQFPNYSSELNVNALELDDSALYLCASSTRSEETQYFGPGTRLLVL.

This clone was picked up a small number of times. The chain joins TRBV9 to TRBJ1-5; TRBD1 agrees at 8 bases. Trimming cost V 3 bases and J 6 bases; bases outside gene matches: 8. Germline values: CDR1 SGDLS, CDR2 YYNGEE. The CDR3 is made up of 15 amino acids. The CDR3 spells CASSAGQGKSQPQHF. The CDR3 bases are TGTGCCAGCAGCGCTGGACAGGGAAAGTCTCAGCCCCAGCATTTT. Full variable domain (outside the CDR3, taken from reference TRBV9 and TRBJ1-5): DSGVTQTPKHLITATGQRVTLRCSPRSGDLSVYWYQQSLDQGLQFLIQYYNGEERAKGNILERFSAQQFPDLHSELNLSSLELGDSALYFCASSAGQGKSQPQHFGDGTRLSIL.

The chain links TRBV5-1 to TRBJ1-1; 7 nucleotides align to TRBD1. The CDR3 extends over 15 amino acids. V was clipped by 0 bases and J by 7 bases; unmatched bases: 9. Germline loops: CDR1 SGHRS, CDR2 YFSETQ. CDR3 bases: TGCGCCAGCAGCTTGGAGGGGGCCCCCTCGGGTGAAGCTTTCTTT. Protein product: CASSLEGAPSGEAFF. Full variable domain (rest looked up from reference TRBV5-1 and TRBJ1-1): KAGVTQTPRYLIKTRGQQVTLSCSPISGHRSVSWYQQTPGQGLQFLFEYFSETQRNKGNFPGRFSGRQFSNSRSEMNVSTLELGDSALYLCASSLEGAPSGEAFFGQGTRLTVV.

The CDR3 bases are TGTGCCAGCTCACAAACTGCCGTGAACACTGAAGCTTTCTTT. As protein: CASSQTAVNTEAFF. The chain has TRBV18 and TRBJ1-1; unclear D gene. There are 14 residues in the CDR3. Germline CDR1 is KGHSH and CDR2 is LQKENI. Trimming shortened V by 4 bases and J by 0 bases, and 9 bases separated the two germline ends. Filled out from reference TRBV18 and TRBJ1-1, the complete variable domain reads NAGVMQNPRHLVRRRGQEARLRCSPMKGHSHVYWYRQLPEEGLKFMVYLQKENIIDESGMPKERFSAEFPKEGPSILRIQQVVRGDSAAYFCASSQTAVNTEAFFGQGTRLTVV.